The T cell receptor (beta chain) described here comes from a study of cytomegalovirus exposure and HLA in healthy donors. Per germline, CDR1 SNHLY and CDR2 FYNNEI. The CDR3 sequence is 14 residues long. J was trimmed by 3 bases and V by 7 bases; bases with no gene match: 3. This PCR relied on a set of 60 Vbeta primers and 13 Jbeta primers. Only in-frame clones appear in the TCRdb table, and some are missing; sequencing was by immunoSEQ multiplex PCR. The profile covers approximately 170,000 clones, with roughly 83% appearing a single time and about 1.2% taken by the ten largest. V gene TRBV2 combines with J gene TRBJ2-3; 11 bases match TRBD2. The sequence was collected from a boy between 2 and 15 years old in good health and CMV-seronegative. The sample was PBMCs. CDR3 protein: CASNLAGGTDTQYF. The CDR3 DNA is TGTGCCAGCAATCTAGCGGGGGGAACAGATACGCAGTATTTT.